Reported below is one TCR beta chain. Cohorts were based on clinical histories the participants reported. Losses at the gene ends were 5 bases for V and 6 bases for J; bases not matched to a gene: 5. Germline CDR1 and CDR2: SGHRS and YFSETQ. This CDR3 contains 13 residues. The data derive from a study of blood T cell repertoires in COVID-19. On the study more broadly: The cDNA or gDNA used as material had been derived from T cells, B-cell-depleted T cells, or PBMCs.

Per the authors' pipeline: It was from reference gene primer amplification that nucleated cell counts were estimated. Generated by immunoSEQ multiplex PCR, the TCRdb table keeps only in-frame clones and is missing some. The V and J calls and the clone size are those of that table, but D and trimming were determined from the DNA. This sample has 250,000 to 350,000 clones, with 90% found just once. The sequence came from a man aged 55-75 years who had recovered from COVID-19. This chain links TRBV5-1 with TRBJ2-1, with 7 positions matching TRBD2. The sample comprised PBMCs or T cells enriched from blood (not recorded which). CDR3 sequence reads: CASSVSGGNEQFF. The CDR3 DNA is TGCGCCAGCAGTGTTTCGGGGGGCAATGAGCAGTTCTTC.